The subject of this entry is one T cell receptor beta chain. This sample was included in a study of blood T cell repertoires in COVID-19. The overall study: Acute and convalescent COVID-19 specimens originated in the United States, Italy and Spain. PBMCs, B-cell-depleted T cells, or T cells provided the cDNA or gDNA that made up the material.

The germline V gene encodes CDR1 SGHNT and CDR2 YYREEE (reference sequence). The CDR3 contains 13 residues. V lost 1 base and J lost 4, with 8 bases in between. As originally analysed: It was from reference gene primer amplification that nucleated cell counts were estimated. The method was immunoSEQ multiplex PCR; TCRdb's version includes in-frame clones alone and lacks a portion of them. V and J calls plus clone size are reproduced from that table; the DNA served to infer D and trimming. This sample yields 70,000 or so clones, of which more than 70% are seen a single time; roughly 50% belongs to the top ten.

V gene TRBV5-4 combines with J gene TRBJ1-1; D uncertain. This clonotype originated in a human donor in a cohort sampled during active COVID-19. What was sequenced was peripheral blood. The CDR3 DNA reads as TGTGCCAGCAGCTTGTCAGAGGCCACTGAAGCTTTCTTT. Protein: CASSLSEATEAFF.